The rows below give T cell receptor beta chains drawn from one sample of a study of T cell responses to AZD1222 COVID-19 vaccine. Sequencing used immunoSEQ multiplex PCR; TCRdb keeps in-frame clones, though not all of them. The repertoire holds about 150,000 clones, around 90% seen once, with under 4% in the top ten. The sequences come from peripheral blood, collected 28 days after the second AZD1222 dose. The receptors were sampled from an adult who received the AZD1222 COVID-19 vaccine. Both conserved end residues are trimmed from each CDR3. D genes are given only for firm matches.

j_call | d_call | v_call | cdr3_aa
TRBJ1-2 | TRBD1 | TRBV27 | ASSFTGQGRKGSGYT
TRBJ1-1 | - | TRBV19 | ASSTGGNTEAF
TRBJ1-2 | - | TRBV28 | ASSSMGRDLGVVS
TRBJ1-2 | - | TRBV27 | ASSLNSPRGGLGYT
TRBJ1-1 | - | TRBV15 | ATSRPHGVRTEAF
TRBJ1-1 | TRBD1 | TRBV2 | ASSLTGLKVDTEAF
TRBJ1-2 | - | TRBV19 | ASSTAGGYT
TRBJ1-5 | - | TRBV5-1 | ASSLDMGNQPQH
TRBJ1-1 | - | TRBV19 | ASRWGPTEAF
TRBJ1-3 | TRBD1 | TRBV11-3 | ASSPGQGPGNTIY
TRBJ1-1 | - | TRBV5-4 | ASSSPGRSNTEAF
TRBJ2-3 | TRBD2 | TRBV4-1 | ASSQELAGYTDTQY
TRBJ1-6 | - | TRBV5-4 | ASSPAGESPLH
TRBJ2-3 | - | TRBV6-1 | ASSESVRSTDTQY
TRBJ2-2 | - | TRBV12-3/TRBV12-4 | ASSSTGELF
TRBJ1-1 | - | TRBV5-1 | ASSSPGGNTEAF
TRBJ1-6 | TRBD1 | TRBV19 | ASSKRQGDNSPLH
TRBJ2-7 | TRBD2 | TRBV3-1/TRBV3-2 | ASSQPLAGGGEQY
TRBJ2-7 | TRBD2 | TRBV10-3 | AISEGLAGRSEQY
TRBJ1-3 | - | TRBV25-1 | ASSESGGSGNTIY
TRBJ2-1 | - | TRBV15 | ATSRDHNSYNEQF
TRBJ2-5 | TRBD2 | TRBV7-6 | ASSSPGLGEETQY
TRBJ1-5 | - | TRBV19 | ASSSAGVSGQPQH
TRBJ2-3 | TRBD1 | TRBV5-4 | ASSFWDRSDDTQY
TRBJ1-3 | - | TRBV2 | ASSERVRYSGNTIY
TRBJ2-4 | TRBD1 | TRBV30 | AIKGDRGFKNIQY
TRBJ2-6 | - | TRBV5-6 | ASSLSLSGANVLT
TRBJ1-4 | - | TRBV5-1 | ASGSGVFSEKLF
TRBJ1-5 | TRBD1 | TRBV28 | ASAADRDYSNQPQH
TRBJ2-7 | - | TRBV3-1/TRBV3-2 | ASSPKGGDEQY
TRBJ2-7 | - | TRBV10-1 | ASSEYRQAPYEQY
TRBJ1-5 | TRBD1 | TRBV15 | ATSRRTGGLSQPQH
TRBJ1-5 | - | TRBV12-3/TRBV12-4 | ASSFTGYQPQH
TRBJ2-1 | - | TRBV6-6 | ASSYSLEDEQF
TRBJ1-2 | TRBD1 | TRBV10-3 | ATMTGEGYGYT
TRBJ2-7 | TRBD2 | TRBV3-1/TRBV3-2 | ASSLTASGVYEQY
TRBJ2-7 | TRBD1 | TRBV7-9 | ASSPRDSTYEQY